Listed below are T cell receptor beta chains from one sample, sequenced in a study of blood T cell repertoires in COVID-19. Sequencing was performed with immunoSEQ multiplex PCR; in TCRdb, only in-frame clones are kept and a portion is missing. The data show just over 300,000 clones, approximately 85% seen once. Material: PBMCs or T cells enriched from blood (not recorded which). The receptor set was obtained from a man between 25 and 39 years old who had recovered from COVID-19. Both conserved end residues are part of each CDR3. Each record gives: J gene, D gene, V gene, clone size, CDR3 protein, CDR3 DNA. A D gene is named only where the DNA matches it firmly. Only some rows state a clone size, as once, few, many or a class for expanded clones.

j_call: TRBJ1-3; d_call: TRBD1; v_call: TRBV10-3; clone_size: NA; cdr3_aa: CAISEATGTGPGNTIYF; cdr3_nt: TGTGCCATCAGTGAGGCAACTGGGACAGGCCCTGGAAACACCATATATTTT
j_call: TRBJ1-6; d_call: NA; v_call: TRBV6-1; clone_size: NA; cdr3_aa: CASSEGAARRNWPLHF; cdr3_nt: TGTGCCAGCAGTGAAGGGGCAGCCCGGAGGAATTGGCCCCTCCACTTT
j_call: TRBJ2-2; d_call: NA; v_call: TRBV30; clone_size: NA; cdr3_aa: CAWSVRGPSGELFF; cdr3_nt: TGTGCCTGGAGTGTACGAGGGCCCTCTGGGGAGCTGTTTTTT
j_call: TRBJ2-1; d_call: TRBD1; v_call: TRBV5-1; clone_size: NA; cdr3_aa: CASSLIGTGAYNEQFF; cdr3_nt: TGCGCCAGCAGCTTGATCGGGACAGGGGCCTACAATGAGCAGTTCTTC
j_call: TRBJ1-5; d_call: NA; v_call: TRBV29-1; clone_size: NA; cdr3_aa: CSVGGAFSNQPQHF; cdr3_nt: TGCAGCGTGGGGGGGGCCTTCTCCAATCAGCCCCAGCATTTT
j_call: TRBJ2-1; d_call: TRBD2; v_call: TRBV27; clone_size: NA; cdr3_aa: CASSLTSGGGYEQFF; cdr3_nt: TGTGCCAGCAGTTTGACTAGCGGGGGCGGTTATGAGCAGTTCTTC
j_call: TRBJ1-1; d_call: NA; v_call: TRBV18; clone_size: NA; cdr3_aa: CASSPATGNTEAFF; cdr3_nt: TGTGCCAGCTCACCAGCAACAGGGAACACTGAAGCTTTCTTT
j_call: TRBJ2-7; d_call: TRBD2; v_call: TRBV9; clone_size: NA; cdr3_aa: CASSAHSGTSGGARGEQYF; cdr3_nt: TGTGCCAGCAGCGCCCACTCGGGGACTAGCGGGGGGGCGCGAGGCGAGCAGTACTTC
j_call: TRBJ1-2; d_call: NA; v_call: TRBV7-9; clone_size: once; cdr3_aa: CASSYIQGGENGYTF; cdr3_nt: TGTGCCAGCAGTTACATACAGGGCGGCGAGAATGGCTACACCTTC
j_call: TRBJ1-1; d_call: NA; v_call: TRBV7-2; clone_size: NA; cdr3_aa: CASSFPMNTEAFF; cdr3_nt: TGTGCCAGCAGCTTTCCTATGAACACTGAAGCTTTCTTT
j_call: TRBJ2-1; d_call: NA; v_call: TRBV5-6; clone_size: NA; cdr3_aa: CASSPTGSYNEQFF; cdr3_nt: TGTGCCAGCAGCCCCACAGGTTCCTACAATGAGCAGTTCTTC
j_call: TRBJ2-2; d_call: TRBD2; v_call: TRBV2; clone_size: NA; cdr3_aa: CASSTSGVTGELFF; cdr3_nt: TGTGCCAGCTCGACTAGCGGGGTTACTGGGGAGCTGTTTTTT
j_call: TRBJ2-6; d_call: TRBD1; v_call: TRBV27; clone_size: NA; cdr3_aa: CASTEPGQGMRWANVLTF; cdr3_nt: TGTGCCAGCACGGAACCGGGACAGGGGATGAGGTGGGCCAACGTCCTGACTTTC
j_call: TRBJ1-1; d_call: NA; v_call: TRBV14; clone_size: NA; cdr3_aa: CASSLQGRGNTEAFF; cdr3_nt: TGTGCCAGCAGCCTTCAAGGCAGGGGCAACACTGAAGCTTTCTTT
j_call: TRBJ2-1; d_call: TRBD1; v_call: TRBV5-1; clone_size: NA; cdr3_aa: CASSFRTGVGNEQFF; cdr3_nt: TGCGCCAGCAGCTTTCGGACAGGGGTCGGCAATGAGCAGTTCTTC
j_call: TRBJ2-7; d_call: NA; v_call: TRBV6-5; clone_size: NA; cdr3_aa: CASRRSQATYEQYF; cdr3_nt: TGTGCCAGCAGAAGAAGCCAGGCTACCTACGAGCAGTACTTC
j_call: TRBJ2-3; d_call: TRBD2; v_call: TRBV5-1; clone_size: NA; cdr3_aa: CASKRGGSTDTQYF; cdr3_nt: TGCGCCAGCAAGCGGGGGGGCAGCACAGATACGCAGTATTTT
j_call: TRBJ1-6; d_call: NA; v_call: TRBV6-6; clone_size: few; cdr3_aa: CASSRSGADSPLHF; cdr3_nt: TGTGCCAGCAGTCGATCGGGTGCGGATTCACCCCTCCACTTT
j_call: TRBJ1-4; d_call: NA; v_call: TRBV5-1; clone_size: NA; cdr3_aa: CASSLISTGILSNEKLFF; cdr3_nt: TGCGCCAGCAGCTTGATTTCTACAGGGATTCTTTCTAATGAAAAACTGTTTTTT
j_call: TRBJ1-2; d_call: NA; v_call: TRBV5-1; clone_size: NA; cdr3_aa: CASSLTESYGYTF; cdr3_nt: TGCGCCAGCAGCTTAACAGAGTCATATGGCTACACCTTC
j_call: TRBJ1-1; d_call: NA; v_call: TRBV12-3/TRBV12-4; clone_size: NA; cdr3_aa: CASSLRGNTEAFF; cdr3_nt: TGTGCCAGCAGTTTAAGAGGGAACACTGAAGCTTTCTTT
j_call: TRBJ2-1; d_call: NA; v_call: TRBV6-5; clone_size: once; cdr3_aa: CATQGAGNYNEQFF; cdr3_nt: TGTGCCACCCAAGGGGCAGGGAACTACAATGAGCAGTTCTTC
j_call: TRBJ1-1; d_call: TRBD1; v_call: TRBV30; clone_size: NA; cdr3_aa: CAWSVLGGQGALFF; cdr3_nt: TGTGCCTGGAGTGTATTGGGGGGGCAGGGGGCTCTTTTCTTC
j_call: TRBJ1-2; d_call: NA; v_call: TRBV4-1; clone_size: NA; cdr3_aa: CASSSSSPSPNYGYTF; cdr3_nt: TGCGCCAGCAGCTCAAGCTCCCCCTCCCCTAACTATGGCTACACCTTC
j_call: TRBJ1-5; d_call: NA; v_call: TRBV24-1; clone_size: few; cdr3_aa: CATSEAGDNQPQHF; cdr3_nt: TGTGCCACCAGCGAGGCAGGGGACAATCAGCCCCAGCATTTT
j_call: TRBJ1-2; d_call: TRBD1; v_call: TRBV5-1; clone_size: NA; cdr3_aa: CASSQGQGRNYGYTF; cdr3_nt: TGCGCCAGCAGCCAAGGACAGGGGAGGAACTATGGCTACACCTTC
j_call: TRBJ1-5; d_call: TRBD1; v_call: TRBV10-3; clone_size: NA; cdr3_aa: CAISGTGTNQPQHF; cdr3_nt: TGTGCCATCAGCGGGACAGGAACCAATCAGCCCCAGCATTTT
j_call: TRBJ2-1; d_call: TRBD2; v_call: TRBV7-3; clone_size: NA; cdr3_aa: CASSLTAGDPYEQFF; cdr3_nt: TGTGCCAGCAGCTTAACCGCGGGGGATCCCTATGAGCAGTTCTTC
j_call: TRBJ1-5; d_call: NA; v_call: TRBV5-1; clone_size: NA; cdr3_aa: CASSFGDGGNQPQHF; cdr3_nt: TGCGCCAGCAGCTTTGGAGACGGGGGGAACCAGCCCCAGCATTTT
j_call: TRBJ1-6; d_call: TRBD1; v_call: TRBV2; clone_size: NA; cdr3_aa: CASMNRDRASPLHF; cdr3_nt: TGTGCCAGCATGAACCGGGACAGGGCTTCACCCCTCCACTTT
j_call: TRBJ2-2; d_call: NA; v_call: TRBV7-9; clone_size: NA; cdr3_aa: CASRKTDHTGELFF; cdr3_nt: TGTGCCAGCAGGAAAACAGATCACACCGGGGAGCTGTTTTTT
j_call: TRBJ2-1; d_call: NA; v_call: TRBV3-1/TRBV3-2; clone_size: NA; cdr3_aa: CASSRGLSSYNEQFF; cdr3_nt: TGTGCCAGCAGCCGGGGACTTAGCTCCTACAATGAGCAGTTCTTC
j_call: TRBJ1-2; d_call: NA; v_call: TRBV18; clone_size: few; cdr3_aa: CASLNNTNYGYTF; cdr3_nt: TGTGCCAGCTTGAACAACACTAACTATGGCTACACCTTC
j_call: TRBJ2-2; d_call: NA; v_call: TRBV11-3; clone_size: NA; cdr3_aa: CASSPLLGNTGELFF; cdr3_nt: TGTGCCAGCAGCCCCCTCCTAGGGAACACCGGGGAGCTGTTTTTT
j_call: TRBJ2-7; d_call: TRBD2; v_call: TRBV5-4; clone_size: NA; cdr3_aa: CASSSRTSGGAGEQYF; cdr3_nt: TGTGCCAGCAGTTCCCGGACTAGCGGGGGGGCCGGCGAGCAGTACTTC
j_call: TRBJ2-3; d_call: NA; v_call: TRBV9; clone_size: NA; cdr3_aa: CASSVGRSTDTQYF; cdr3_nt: TGTGCCAGCAGCGTAGGTCGGAGCACAGATACGCAGTATTTT
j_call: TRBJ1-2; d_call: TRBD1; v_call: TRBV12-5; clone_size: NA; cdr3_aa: CASGLNLMGTASSNYGYTF; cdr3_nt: TGTGCTAGTGGTTTGAATCTGATGGGGACAGCGTCATCTAACTATGGCTACACCTTC
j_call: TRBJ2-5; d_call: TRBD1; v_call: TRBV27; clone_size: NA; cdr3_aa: CASSTGTGGVETQYF; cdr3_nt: TGTGCCAGCAGTACTGGGACAGGGGGCGTAGAGACCCAGTACTTC
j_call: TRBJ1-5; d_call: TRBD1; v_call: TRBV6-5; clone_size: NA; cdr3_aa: CASSWLASGQGMDF; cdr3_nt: TGTGCCAGCAGTTGGTTGGCTTCGGGACAGGGGATGGATTTT
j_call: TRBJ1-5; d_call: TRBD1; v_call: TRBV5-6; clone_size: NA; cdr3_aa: CASSSGQASNQPQHF; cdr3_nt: TGTGCCAGCAGCTCGGGACAGGCTAGCAATCAGCCCCAGCATTTT
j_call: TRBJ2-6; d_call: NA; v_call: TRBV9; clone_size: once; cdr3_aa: CASSVQGSGANVLTF; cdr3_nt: TGTGCCAGCAGCGTACAGGGTTCTGGGGCCAACGTCCTGACTTTC
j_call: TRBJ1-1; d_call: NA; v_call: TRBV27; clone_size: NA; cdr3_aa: CASSFLQGNTEAFF; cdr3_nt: TGTGCCAGCAGTTTCTTACAGGGGAACACTGAAGCTTTCTTT
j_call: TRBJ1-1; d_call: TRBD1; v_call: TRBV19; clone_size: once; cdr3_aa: CASRATGTGGPGTEAFF; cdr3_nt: TGTGCCAGTAGGGCCACGGGGACAGGGGGCCCGGGCACTGAAGCTTTCTTT
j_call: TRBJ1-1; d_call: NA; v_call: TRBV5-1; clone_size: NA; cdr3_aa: CASSFGGGSAEAFF; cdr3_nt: TGCGCCAGCAGCTTCGGGGGAGGGTCAGCTGAAGCTTTCTTT